These T cell receptor beta chains were read from a single sample in a study of T cell responses to AZD1222 COVID-19 vaccine. Libraries were prepared by immunoSEQ multiplex PCR; TCRdb keeps only in-frame clonotypes and omits some of them. The sample lists about 120,000 clones, 87% occurring once. The sequencing used peripheral blood, collected 28 days after the second AZD1222 dose. These receptor sequences come from an adult who received the AZD1222 COVID-19 vaccine. The CDR3 runs from the conserved cysteine through the conserved F or W. The order of the fields is CDR3 length, V gene, CDR3 protein.

>15|TRBV3-1/TRBV3-2
CASSQGLTGEAPLHF
>14|TRBV5-4
CASSFRGLDTEAFF
>15|TRBV18
CASSPGMEKGIEEYF
>15|TRBV10-3
CATKGGLQGGEGYTF
>14|TRBV5-4
CASSREGGTYEQYF
>14|TRBV5-4
CASSQDSGGTEAFF
>14|TRBV6-5
CASSKGRMNTEAFF
>14|TRBV29-1
CSVEEKTGPNTIYF
>13|TRBV29-1
CSVDAQNTGELFF
>13|TRBV19
CASSIQANTEAFF
>16|TRBV5-4
CASSFSETLLNTEAFF
>11|TRBV18
CASSPGIQQYF
>14|TRBV6-5
CASSITGGTQPQHF
>15|TRBV27
CASSPAQRGNYGYTF
>14|TRBV5-1
CASSVDRVNTEAFF
>14|TRBV5-8
CASSLFGVNYGYTF
>17|TRBV7-6
CASSHSPPGGSTDTQYF
>14|TRBV10-3
CAISAATGGYEQYF
>16|TRBV5-6
CASSRIGGAFTDTQYF
>14|TRBV5-1
CASSLGTGTDTQYF
>13|TRBV13
CASSLMAANEQYF
>14|TRBV6-2/TRBV6-3
CASSPSSSYNEQFF
>14|TRBV7-2
CASSLGAGSYEQYF
>16|TRBV5-4
CASSSRNRGSTDTQYF
>12|TRBV27
CASSLPNSPLHF
>16|TRBV6-2/TRBV6-3
CASSYAGVGSDPEAFF
>17|TRBV9
CASSDRTGPIPTGELFF
>13|TRBV6-1
CASSERWRGAQYF
>14|TRBV7-2
CASSLAGVGNTIYF
>12|TRBV3-1/TRBV3-2
CASSQAQETQYF
>13|TRBV5-5
CASSSGRSYGYTF
>14|TRBV6-4
CASSRDAGVGGYTF
>13|TRBV6-2/TRBV6-3
CASSSDGNQPQHF
>15|TRBV19
CASCTITGGYTEAFF